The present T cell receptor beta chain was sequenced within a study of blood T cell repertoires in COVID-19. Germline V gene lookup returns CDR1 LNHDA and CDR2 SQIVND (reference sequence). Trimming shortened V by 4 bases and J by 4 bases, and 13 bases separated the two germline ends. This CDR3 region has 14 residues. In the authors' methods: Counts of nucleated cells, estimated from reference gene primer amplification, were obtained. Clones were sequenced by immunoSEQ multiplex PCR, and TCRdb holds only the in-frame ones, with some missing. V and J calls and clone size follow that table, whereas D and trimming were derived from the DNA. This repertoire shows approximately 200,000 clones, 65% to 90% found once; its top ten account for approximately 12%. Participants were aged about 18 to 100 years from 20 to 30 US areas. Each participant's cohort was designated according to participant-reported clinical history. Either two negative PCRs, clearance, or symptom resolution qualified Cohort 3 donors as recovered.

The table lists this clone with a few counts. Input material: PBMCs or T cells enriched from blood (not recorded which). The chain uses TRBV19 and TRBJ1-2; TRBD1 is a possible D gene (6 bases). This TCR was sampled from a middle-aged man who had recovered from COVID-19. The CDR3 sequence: CASSRGRDSYGYTF. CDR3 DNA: TGTGCCAGTAGTAGGGGGCGAGACAGCTATGGCTACACCTTC.